Presented here are 26 T cell receptor beta chains from one specimen sequenced in a study of Graves' ophthalmopathy and Graves' hyperthyroidism. CDR3 regions of TCR beta were amplified from RNA transcripts. The first-round RT-PCR employed HTBI primers together with the Qiagen OneStep RT-PCR kit. A multiplex PCR was then performed as the second round. TCRdb fed the multiplex PCR reads into MiXCR, producing one record per CDR3 protein. The sample yields about 370,000 distinct CDR3 sequences, about 15% seen once. Specimen: peripheral blood. Receptors originate from an adult woman with stable Graves' hyperthyroidism.

In its sample, this clonotype was seen many times. The V call is TRBV28, the J call TRBJ2-7, with 7 bases that match TRBD1. V shed 3 bases, J shed 5 bases, and the junction held 7 bases outside the gene matches. The V gene's germline CDR1 is MDHEN and CDR2 SYDVKM. This CDR3 is built from 14 residues. CDR3 in amino acids: CASSFPDRVDEQYF. CDR3 nucleotides: TGTGCCAGCAGTTTCCCCGACAGGGTTGACGAGCAGTACTTC.

To note about this clonotype: A junction end diverges from the germline sequence, so it may reflect a read error. The V call is TRBV29-1, the J call TRBJ1-1; D remains unclear. The CDR3 length is 14 residues. CDR1 is SQVTM and CDR2 is ANQGSEA in the germline V gene. CDR3 bases: TGTAGCGTTGGTGCTATGGCTACGAACACTGAAGCTTTCTTT. Protein sequence: CSVGAMATNTEAFF.

In its sample, this clonotype was seen a few times. The chain recombines TRBV20-1 with TRBJ2-7; maybe TRBD2 (6 bases). The V end lost 5 bases, the J end lost 2 bases, and 13 bases lay between the germline ends. Germline CDR1 is DFQATT and CDR2 is SNEGSKA (reference sequence). CDR3 length: 13 amino acids. DNA of the CDR3: TGCAGTGCTCAAAGCGGGCCCCCCTACGAGCAGTACTTC. The encoded protein is CSAQSGPPYEQYF.

This clonotype was seen repeatedly, ten times or more. At one of its ends the junction is not consistent with the germline gene, which may arise from a read error. This chain connects TRBV28 to TRBJ2-4; 8 positions agree with TRBD1. Germline V gives CDR1 MDHEN, CDR2 SYDVKM. The CDR3 is 14 residues long. The chain's CDR3 is CASSFRGLKNIKYF. In nucleotides, the CDR3 is TGTGCCAGCAGTTTCAGGGGGCTCAAAAACATTAAGTACTTC.

The chain recombines TRBV6-2 or TRBV6-3 with TRBJ2-7; TRBD1 matches 9 bases. The germline V gene encodes CDR1 MNHEY and CDR2 SVGEGT. J was trimmed by 1 base and V by 7 bases; bases with no gene match: 8. CDR3 length: 15 amino acids. Here the CDR3 reads CASKSAGTGSYEQYF. CDR3 coding DNA: TGTGCCAGCAAAAGTGCCGGGACAGGGTCCTACGAGCAGTACTTC.

This clonotype came up many times. V and J are TRBV20-1 and TRBJ1-1, with TRBD1 as a possible D gene (6 bases). Germline CDR1 DFQATT, CDR2 SNEGSKA (reference sequence). V was cut by 1 base and J by 4 bases, with 16 bases left in between. The CDR3 spans 15 residues. CDR3 nucleotide sequence: TGCAGTGCTAGAGGTTGGGGGGGGGCGCGCACTGAAGCTTTCTTT. Translated, it gives CSARGWGGARTEAFF.

This clonotype was seen a few times. V and J are TRBV7-1 and TRBJ2-7, with 16 positions matching TRBD2. TRBV7-1 is given ORF status, its function remaining uncertain. The CDR3 has 20 residues. Trimming removed 6 bases from V and 0 bases from J; junction bases left unmatched: 14. In nucleotides, the CDR3 is TGTGCCAGCAGATCATCACCGGGACTAGCGGGAGGGGGCAGCTCCTACGAGCAGTACTTC. As protein: CASRSSPGLAGGGSSYEQYF.

This clonotype appeared many times. In nucleotides, the CDR3 is TGTGCCAGCGAACTGGACGGAGGGGCTGAAGCTTTCTTT. Amino acids: CASELDGGAEAFF. V usage is TRBV25-1 and J usage is TRBJ1-1; possible D gene TRBD1, 5 bases. Trimming pared 8 bases from V and 6 bases from J, leaving 16 bases between. In germline, CDR1 is MGHDK, CDR2 SYGVNS. The CDR3 contains 13 residues.

This clonotype has at least ten counts. The chain carries TRBV19 and TRBJ2-7; 7 nucleotides match TRBD1. The CDR3 spans 15 residues. Germline V CDR1 and CDR2: LNHDA, SQIVND (reference sequence). The V gene end was trimmed by 5 bases and the J gene end by 1 base; junction bases not matched to a gene: 8. CDR3 bases: TGTGCCAGTAGTCCCCACGGGACAGCGTCCTACGAGCAGTACTTC. Translated: CASSPHGTASYEQYF.

This clonotype was recorded many times. This chain links TRBV11-2 with TRBJ2-7; TRBD1 matches 7 bases. Germline V gene sequence: CDR1 SGHAT, CDR2 FQNNGV. The CDR3 extends over 14 amino acids. V was pared by 0 bases and J by 3 bases, with 2 bases of the junction left unmatched. In DNA form, the CDR3 reads TGTGCCAGCAGCTTAGACCGGGACAGCTACGAGCAGTACTTC. Protein sequence: CASSLDRDSYEQYF.

This clonotype was counted at least ten times. V and J are TRBV19 and TRBJ2-5, with TRBD1 as a possible D gene (7 bases). The V gene lost 3 bases and the J gene lost 5 bases, with 13 bases spanning the gap. This CDR3 has 14 residues. The germline gives CDR1 LNHDA, CDR2 SQIVND (reference sequence). The DNA of the CDR3 is TGTGCCAGTAGTATTTCGACAGGGAGGGAGACCCAGTACTTC. Protein: CASSISTGRETQYF.

This clonotype was observed at least ten times. The genes are TRBV29-1 and TRBJ2-5; 9 bases are shared with TRBD2. Germline V gene lookup returns CDR1 SQVTM and CDR2 ANQGSEA. This CDR3 spans 12 amino acids. The junction had 4 bases not matched to a gene; V was cut back by 6 bases and J by 5 bases. CDR3 sequence (DNA): TGCAGCGTCCGGACTAGCGCGGAGACCCAGTACTTC. As protein: CSVRTSAETQYF.

This clonotype was detected many times. This sequence joins TRBV7-3 and TRBJ2-5; D unresolved. The V and J ends lost 4 bases and 0 bases respectively, with 6 bases between them. Germline V gene data show CDR1 as SGHTA and CDR2 as FQGTGA. The length of the CDR3 is 13 residues. CDR3 DNA: TGTGCCAGCAGCTCATCATACCAAGAGACCCAGTACTTC. It yields the protein CASSSSYQETQYF.

There are many counts of this clonotype. A junction boundary mismatches the germline segment, possibly from a read error. This chain uses TRBV30 with TRBJ2-7; 7 nucleotides agree with TRBD2. Germline V gene lookup returns CDR1 GTSNPN and CDR2 SVGIG (reference sequence). The CDR3 sequence is 14 residues long. The CDR3 DNA sequence: TGTGCCTGGAGGACGGGGGGAACCTCCGACGAGCAGTACTTC. As protein: CAWRTGGTSDEQYF. Supplemented by reference TRBV30 and TRBJ2-7, the full variable domain reads SQTIHQWPATLVQPVGSPLSLECTVEGTSNPNLYWYRQAAGRGLQLLFYSVGIGQISSEVPQNLSASRPQDRQFILSSKKLLLSDSGFYLCAWRTGGTSDEQYFGPGTRLTVT.

About this clonotype: This may come from a read error, since a much larger clone is one base off. The CDR3 nucleotides read TGCAGTGCTACTGAGGGCCATCGAGATACCCAGTACTTC. Translating it yields CSATEGHRDTQYF. The rearrangement links TRBV20-1 to TRBJ2-5; perhaps TRBD2 as D (5 bases). Germline CDR1 and CDR2: DFQATT and SNEGSKA (reference sequence). V lost 4 bases and J 8 bases, leaving 17 bases between the germline ends. The CDR3 is made up of 13 amino acids.

In the case of this clonotype: One end of the junction is discordant with germline, which a read error may explain. The chain uses TRBV28 and TRBJ2-4, with TRBD1 as a possible D gene (5 bases). CDR3 length equals 14 residues. The germline V gene encodes CDR1 MDHEN and CDR2 SYDVKM. The CDR3, as DNA: TGTGCCAGCAGAGGGGTGAAGGGCAAAAACATTAAGTACTTC. Translation gives CASRGVKGKNIKYF.

Many counts were recorded for this clonotype. The rearrangement joins TRBV6-1 to TRBJ1-1, with D possibly TRBD1 on 6 matching bases. Trimming shortened V by 3 bases and J by 6 bases, and 14 bases separated the two germline ends. From germline, CDR1 is MNHNS and CDR2 SASEGT. The CDR3 is 14 amino acids. The CDR3 DNA follows: TGTGCCAGCAGTGACAGGGGTGTTAGGGCTGAAGCTTTCTTT. Translation gives CASSDRGVRAEAFF.

With respect to this clonotype: The CDR3 end shows no conserved phenylalanine or tryptophan, and so a read error is likely. This chain connects TRBV2 to TRBJ2-4; D is possibly TRBD1 (5 bases). Germline CDR1 SNHLY, CDR2 FYNNEI. This CDR3 contains 13 residues. CDR3 DNA sequence: TGTGCCGGCAGCCAGGGTGAATGGAACATTCAGTACTCC. This sequence encodes CAGSQGEWNIQYS.

The chain links TRBV20-1 to TRBJ1-5; TRBD1 matches at 7 bases. Germline trimming cut 3 bases from V and 2 bases from J; bases unmatched to any gene: 10. Germline V gene data show CDR1 as DFQATT and CDR2 as SNEGSKA (reference sequence). This CDR3 comprises 16 residues. The CDR3 DNA reads TGCAGTGCTAGTCTCAGGGACAGCTGGGGCAATCAGCCCCAGCATTTT. Translation: CSASLRDSWGNQPQHF.

This clonotype was detected many times. This chain joins TRBV10-3 and TRBJ1-1; tentatively, D is TRBD1 (5 bases). CDR3 length equals 13 residues. Germline V gene sequence: CDR1 ENHRY, CDR2 SYGVKD. V lost 1 base and J 5 bases, leaving 8 bases between the germline ends. Here the CDR3 DNA reads TGTGCCATCAGTGAGTTGGGGGATACTGAAGCTTTCTTT. Translated, it gives CAISELGDTEAFF.

The chain joins TRBV6-2 or TRBV6-3 to TRBJ2-5; 14 bases map to TRBD2. V lost 1 base and J lost 5; bases outside the gene matches: 6. In germline, CDR1 is MNHEY, CDR2 SVGEGT. This CDR3 spans 17 amino acids. The CDR3 sequence: CASSYFPTSGGAETQYF. CDR3 sequence (DNA): TGTGCCAGCAGTTACTTCCCGACTAGCGGGGGGGCCGAGACCCAGTACTTC.

The chain links TRBV12-3 or TRBV12-4 to TRBJ2-5; D might be TRBD2 (5 bases). Trimming shortened V by 5 bases and J by 4 bases, and 20 bases separated the two germline ends. The CDR3 extends over 16 amino acids. The CDR3 DNA reads TGTGCCAGCAGTCCTCTGGTCCAGCAGCGGCTAGAGACCCAGTACTTC. Translated, it gives CASSPLVQQRLETQYF.

This clonotype was seen at least ten times. The V call is TRBV3-1, the J call TRBJ2-2, with 13 positions matching TRBD2. The CDR3 is 20 amino acids. CDR1 is LGHDT, CDR2 YNNKEL, per germline (reference sequence). V was pared by 8 bases and J by 7 bases, with 22 bases of the junction left unmatched. The CDR3: CASYRLGLAGTQPRIGELFF. CDR3 coding DNA: TGTGCCAGCTACCGCCTGGGACTAGCGGGAACACAACCCAGGATCGGGGAGCTGTTTTTT.

This clonotype showed up many times. The genes are TRBV7-2 and TRBJ1-6; D is ambiguous. CDR1 is SGHTA, CDR2 FQGNSA, per germline. The CDR3 is 13 residues long. Trimming left V 5 bases short and J 7 bases short, with 9 bases between. This CDR3 reads CASSPRSNSPLHF. CDR3 bases: TGTGCCAGCAGCCCGCGCTCCAATTCACCCCTCCACTTT.

V and J are TRBV19 and TRBJ1-5; D gene unclear. In germline, CDR1 is LNHDA, CDR2 SQIVND (reference sequence). V was shortened by 7 bases and J by 2 bases, with 15 bases between the two germline ends. The CDR3 length is 15 residues. This CDR3 reads CASKTRSAGNQPQHF. CDR3 in DNA: TGTGCCAGTAAAACACGATCTGCGGGCAATCAGCCCCAGCATTTT.

The table lists this clonotype with many counts. J is TRBJ2-5 and V is TRBV27; 11 bases map to TRBD1. This CDR3 spans 15 amino acids. The germline gives CDR1 MNHEY, CDR2 SMNVEV (reference sequence). Losses at the gene ends were 2 bases for V and 3 bases for J; bases not matched to a gene: 2. CDR3 residues: CASSLQGQGEETQYF. The CDR3 region has the DNA TGTGCCAGCAGTTTACAGGGACAGGGGGAAGAGACCCAGTACTTC.